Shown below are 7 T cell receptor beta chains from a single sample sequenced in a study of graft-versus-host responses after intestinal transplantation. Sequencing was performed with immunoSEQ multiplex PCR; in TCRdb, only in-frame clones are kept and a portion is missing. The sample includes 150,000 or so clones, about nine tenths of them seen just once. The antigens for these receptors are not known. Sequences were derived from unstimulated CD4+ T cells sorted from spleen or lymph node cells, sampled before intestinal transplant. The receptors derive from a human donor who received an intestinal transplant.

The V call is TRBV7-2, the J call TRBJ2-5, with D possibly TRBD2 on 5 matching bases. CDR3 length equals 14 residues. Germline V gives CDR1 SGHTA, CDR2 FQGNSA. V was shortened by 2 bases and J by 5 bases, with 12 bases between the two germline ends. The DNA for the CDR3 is TGTGCCAGCAGCTTAAGCGGCCTAGGGGAGACCCAGTACTTC. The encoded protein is CASSLSGLGETQYF.

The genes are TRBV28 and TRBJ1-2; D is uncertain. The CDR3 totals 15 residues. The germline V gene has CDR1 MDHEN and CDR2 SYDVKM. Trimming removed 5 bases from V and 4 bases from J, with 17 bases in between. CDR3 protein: CASSPRQVGSYGYTF. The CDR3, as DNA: TGTGCCAGCAGTCCTCGCCAAGTGGGGAGCTATGGCTACACCTTC.

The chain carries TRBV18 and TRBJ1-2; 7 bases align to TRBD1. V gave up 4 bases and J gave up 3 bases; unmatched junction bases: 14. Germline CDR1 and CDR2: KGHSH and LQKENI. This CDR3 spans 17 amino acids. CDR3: CASSLWDRTLIYYGYTF. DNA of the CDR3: TGTGCCAGCTCACTCTGGGACAGAACCTTAATATACTATGGCTACACCTTC.

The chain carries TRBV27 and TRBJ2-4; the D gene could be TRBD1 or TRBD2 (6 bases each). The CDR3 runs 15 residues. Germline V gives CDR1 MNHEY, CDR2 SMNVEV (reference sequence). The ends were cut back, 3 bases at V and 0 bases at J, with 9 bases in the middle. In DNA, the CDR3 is TGTGCCAGCAGTTTTAGGGGGGTAGCCAAAAACATTCAGTACTTC. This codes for CASSFRGVAKNIQYF.

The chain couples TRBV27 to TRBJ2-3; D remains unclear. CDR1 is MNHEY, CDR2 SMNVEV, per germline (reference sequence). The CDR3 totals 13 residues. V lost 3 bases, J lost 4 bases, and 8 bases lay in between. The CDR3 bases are TGTGCCAGCAGTTTTCTCCCCGCAGATACGCAGTATTTT. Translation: CASSFLPADTQYF.

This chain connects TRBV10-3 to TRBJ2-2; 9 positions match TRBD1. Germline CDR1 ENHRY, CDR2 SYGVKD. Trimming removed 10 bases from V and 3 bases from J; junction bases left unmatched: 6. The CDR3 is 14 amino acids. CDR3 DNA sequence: TGTGCCACAGACAGGGGGGGAGACACCGGGGAGCTGTTTTTT. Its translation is CATDRGGDTGELFF.

CDR3 protein: CASRERTGNEKLFF. CDR3 sequence (DNA): TGCGCCAGCAGGGAGAGGACAGGAAATGAAAAACTGTTTTTT. This rearrangement joins TRBV5-1 to TRBJ1-4; 7 positions match TRBD1. From germline, CDR1 is SGHRS and CDR2 YFSETQ. This CDR3 comprises 14 residues. The trim removed 5 bases at V and 5 bases at J, leaving 6 bases unmatched.